Below, one T cell receptor (beta chain) is given with its context. This entry comes from a study of CD8+CD57+ T cells in acquired aplastic anemia. Across the whole study: Sorted CD4+ and CD8+ cell DNA averaged around 3 ug.

TCR beta VDJ and CDR3 profiling used genomic DNA as template. TCRdb ran MiXCR on the reads and lists one entry per CDR3 protein. The table lists roughly 170,000 distinct CDR3 sequences, roughly 50% of them singletons. Trimming cost V 2 bases and J 4 bases, with 14 bases left between them. The CDR3 sequence is 15 residues long. Germline CDR1 is MNHEY and CDR2 is SMNVEV (reference sequence). Previously, flow cytometry had revealed CD8+CD57+ cell expansion in the patients chosen for sequencing. Severe acquired aplastic anemia was present in all patients. The V gene is TRBV27, the J gene TRBJ1-1; weak D call: TRBD1 (5 bases). The sequencing sample was made of sorted CD4+, CD8+, or CD8+CD57+ T cells (not recorded which) from PBMCs. This sequence originates from a human donor with aplastic anemia. CDR3 sequence: CASSLSSRGRTEAFF. DNA of the CDR3: TGTGCCAGCAGTTTAAGCTCTCGGGGCCGCACTGAAGCTTTCTTT.